These T cell receptor beta chains were read from a single sample in a study of blood T cell repertoires in COVID-19. Assay: immunoSEQ multiplex PCR; the TCRdb copy retains only in-frame clones and omits some. The sample gives 70,000 or so clones, over 75% of which show up once; about 5.1% is in the top ten. The sample consisted of peripheral blood. These receptors originate from a woman in her late teens or twenties with acute or convalescent COVID-19. Each CDR3 is given with its conserved first and last residue. Each record gives: clone size, CDR3 length, V gene, D gene, J gene, CDR3 protein, CDR3 DNA. D genes are given only for firm matches. Rows give clone size only sometimes, using once, few, many, or a class for an expanded clone.

>.|15|TRBV9|TRBD2|TRBJ2-3
CASSTSGGYTDTQYF
TGTGCCAGCAGCACTAGCGGGGGGTACACAGATACGCAGTATTTT
>.|17|TRBV2|TRBD1|TRBJ1-5
CASSYSTGLNSNQPQHF
TGTGCCAGCAGTTACTCGACAGGGCTGAATAGCAATCAGCCCCAGCATTTT
>.|15|TRBV19|.|TRBJ1-5
CASSIDTRQNQPQHF
TGTGCCAGTAGTATAGACACAAGACAGAATCAGCCCCAGCATTTT
>.|19|TRBV7-2|TRBD2|TRBJ2-3
CASSFIPGGLAGYTDTQYF
TGTGCCAGCAGCTTCATCCCCGGCGGCCTAGCGGGATACACAGATACGCAGTATTTT
>.|18|TRBV19|TRBD2|TRBJ2-2
CASSAANRGGSTAGELFF
TGTGCCAGTAGTGCCGCGAACCGCGGGGGGTCCACCGCCGGGGAGCTGTTTTTT
>.|16|TRBV10-2|.|TRBJ1-1
CASSESNPGGNTEAFF
TGCGCCAGCAGTGAGTCGAATCCAGGAGGGAACACTGAAGCTTTCTTT
>.|15|TRBV5-1|TRBD1|TRBJ2-5
CASSRDRGREETQYF
TGCGCCAGCAGCCGTGACAGGGGGCGGGAAGAGACCCAGTACTTC
>once|15|TRBV15|TRBD1|TRBJ1-4
CATSRDLGQGEKLFF
TGTGCCACCAGCAGAGATTTAGGACAGGGTGAAAAACTGTTTTTT
>.|12|TRBV28|.|TRBJ1-2
CASSLSSGIDTF
TGTGCCAGCAGTTTATCGTCGGGTATTGACACCTTC
>.|16|TRBV7-9|.|TRBJ1-1
CASSPTGGGGRTEAFF
TGTGCCAGCAGCCCCACGGGTGGGGGGGGGCGGACTGAAGCTTTCTTT
>once|13|TRBV28|.|TRBJ1-5
CASSSQGKQPQHF
TGTGCCAGCAGTTCACAGGGAAAGCAGCCCCAGCATTTT
>.|15|TRBV11-2|TRBD1|TRBJ1-1
CASSPDRAPNTEAFF
TGTGCCAGCAGCCCCGACAGGGCGCCAAACACTGAAGCTTTCTTT
>.|15|TRBV3-1/TRBV3-2|TRBD1|TRBJ1-6
CASSPGQSANSPLHF
TGTGCCAGCAGCCCGGGACAGTCGGCGAATTCACCCCTCCACTTT
>.|17|TRBV11-2|TRBD1|TRBJ2-2
CASSLPRGQLNTGELFF
TGTGCCAGCAGCTTACCCCGGGGACAGTTGAACACCGGGGAGCTGTTTTTT
>.|13|TRBV30|.|TRBJ1-6
CAFQRGGNSPLHF
TGTGCCTTCCAGCGGGGAGGGAATTCACCCCTCCACTTT
>.|13|TRBV12-3/TRBV12-4|.|TRBJ1-5
CASSLEGIQPQHF
TGTGCCAGCAGTTTAGAGGGGATCCAGCCCCAGCATTTT
>.|12|TRBV12-5|.|TRBJ2-3
CASGFITDTQYF
TGTGCTAGTGGTTTCATCACAGATACGCAGTATTTT
>.|14|TRBV2|TRBD2|TRBJ2-5
CASSARGGGETQYF
TGTGCCAGCAGTGCTCGCGGGGGGGGAGAGACCCAGTACTTC
>.|14|TRBV2|.|TRBJ2-4
CASSEGLAKNIQYF
TGTGCCAGCAGTGAAGGTCTAGCCAAAAACATTCAGTACTTC
>.|13|TRBV7-2|.|TRBJ1-2
CASSLDGNYGYTF
TGTGCCAGCAGCTTAGACGGGAACTATGGCTACACCTTC
>.|14|TRBV6-5|TRBD1|TRBJ1-5
CASSPDRGLQPQHF
TGTGCCAGCAGCCCGGACAGGGGGCTTCAGCCCCAGCATTTT
>once|15|TRBV7-9|TRBD1|TRBJ1-2
CASSLDRGANYGYTF
TGTGCCAGCAGCCTCGACAGGGGAGCTAACTATGGCTACACCTTC
>.|15|TRBV6-2/TRBV6-3|TRBD1|TRBJ2-4
CASSTDRASKNIQYF
TGTGCCAGCAGCACGGACAGGGCGTCCAAAAACATTCAGTACTTC
>.|19|TRBV7-5|.|TRBJ1-5
CVRSLVWWAIRHSNQPQHF
TGTGTCAGAAGCTTAGTGTGGTGGGCGATCCGACATAGCAATCAGCCCCAGCATTTT
>.|13|TRBV6-6|.|TRBJ1-2
CASSLGANYGYTF
TGTGCCAGCTCTTTAGGGGCTAACTATGGCTACACCTTC
>.|14|TRBV10-3|.|TRBJ2-3
CAISAGGNTDTQYF
TGTGCCATCAGTGCAGGGGGGAACACAGATACGCAGTATTTT
>.|13|TRBV9|.|TRBJ2-3
CASSYPGADTQYF
TGTGCCAGCAGCTACCCAGGGGCAGATACGCAGTATTTT
>.|15|TRBV28|TRBD1|TRBJ1-6
CASTLGGQGNSPLHF
TGTGCCAGCACCCTGGGGGGACAGGGGAATTCACCCCTCCACTTT
>.|13|TRBV19|.|TRBJ1-1
CASSQTGNTEAFF
TGTGCCAGTAGCCAGACAGGGAACACTGAAGCTTTCTTT
>.|15|TRBV6-2/TRBV6-3|TRBD2|TRBJ2-3
CASSLTGRSTDTQYF
TGTGCCAGCAGTTTAACCGGGAGGAGCACAGATACGCAGTATTTT
>.|16|TRBV28|.|TRBJ2-2
CASSLVRGAHTGELFF
TGTGCCAGCAGTTTAGTCCGGGGGGCCCACACCGGGGAGCTGTTTTTT
>.|15|TRBV5-1|.|TRBJ1-1
CASSLVAGRYTEAFF
TGCGCCAGCAGCTTGGTGGCAGGGCGGTACACTGAAGCTTTCTTT
>.|15|TRBV7-9|.|TRBJ2-2
CASTTGRGNTGELFF
TGTGCCAGCACCACGGGTCGGGGGAACACCGGGGAGCTGTTTTTT
>.|15|TRBV7-9|.|TRBJ1-4
CASSSNQGWDEKLFF
TGTGCCAGCAGCTCCAATCAGGGGTGGGATGAAAAACTGTTTTTT
>.|16|TRBV4-3|TRBD2|TRBJ2-2
CASSQDWGGDTGELFF
TGCGCCAGCAGCCAAGATTGGGGGGGAGATACCGGGGAGCTGTTTTTT
>.|16|TRBV3-1/TRBV3-2|.|TRBJ1-1
CASSQDLARVSTEAFF
TGTGCCAGCAGCCAAGATCTGGCCAGGGTATCCACTGAAGCTTTCTTT
>.|14|TRBV7-8|.|TRBJ2-5
CASSFEGVGETQYF
TGTGCCAGCAGCTTCGAGGGTGTTGGGGAGACCCAGTACTTC
>.|16|TRBV9|TRBD2|TRBJ2-6
CASSASGDSGANVLTF
TGTGCCAGCAGCGCTAGCGGGGACTCTGGGGCCAACGTCCTGACTTTC
>once|15|TRBV7-2|.|TRBJ2-7
CASSLVVDSTYEQYF
TGTGCCAGCAGCTTAGTAGTTGACAGTACCTACGAGCAGTACTTC
>.|17|TRBV6-1|TRBD1|TRBJ1-5
CASSEDRGLTPDQPQHF
TGTGCCAGCAGTGAAGACAGGGGACTGACTCCCGATCAGCCCCAGCATTTT
>few|16|TRBV19|TRBD1|TRBJ1-2
CASSIGRDRRSYGYTF
TGTGCCAGTAGTATCGGAAGGGACAGGAGAAGCTATGGCTACACCTTC
>once|13|TRBV19|TRBD1|TRBJ2-2
CASSRQGSGELFF
TGTGCCAGTAGTCGACAGGGCTCCGGGGAGCTGTTTTTT
>.|16|TRBV7-9|TRBD1|TRBJ2-7
CASSLADRDPDYEQYF
TGTGCCAGCAGCTTAGCCGACAGGGATCCCGATTACGAGCAGTACTTC
>.|15|TRBV6-2/TRBV6-3|.|TRBJ2-6
CASSYKGAGANVLTF
TGTGCCAGCAGTTACAAGGGGGCTGGGGCCAACGTCCTGACTTTC